The 16 T cell receptor beta chains in this list originate from one sample, sequenced in a study of T cell responses to AZD1222 COVID-19 vaccine. Assay used: immunoSEQ multiplex PCR; TCRdb lists only in-frame clones, some missing. Of fewer than 120,000 clones listed, roughly 93% were seen once; the top ten hold 2.5% to 3%. Here the sequenced sample was peripheral blood, taken 28 days after the second AZD1222 dose. Receptor source: an adult who received the AZD1222 COVID-19 vaccine.

The chain combines TRBV12-5 with TRBJ1-3, with 7 bases aligning to TRBD1. The germline V gene encodes CDR1 LGHNT and CDR2 FRNRAP. The trim removed 5 bases at V and 0 bases at J, leaving 4 bases unmatched. There are 15 residues in the CDR3. The CDR3 protein is CASGTGDSSGNTIYF. CDR3 sequence (DNA): TGTGCTAGTGGTACAGGGGACTCCTCTGGAAACACCATATATTTT.

This clone was recorded only once. The V and J genes are TRBV27 and TRBJ1-5; D call uncertain. The germline gives CDR1 MNHEY, CDR2 SMNVEV (reference sequence). V was cut by 2 bases and J by 3 bases, with 5 bases left in between. The CDR3 extends over 13 amino acids. CDR3 sequence: CASSLTYNQPQHF. CDR3 DNA: TGTGCCAGCAGTTTAACCTACAATCAGCCCCAGCATTTT.

This clone has just a few counts. V usage is TRBV2 and J usage is TRBJ2-7, with 10 bases matching TRBD1. The CDR3 covers 12 residues. Trimming removed 5 bases from V and 7 bases from J; junction bases left unmatched: 2. Germline CDR1 reads SNHLY; CDR2 reads FYNNEI. In DNA, the CDR3 is TGTGCCAGCAGTCTGGGACAGGGGGAGCAGTACTTC. The encoded protein is CASSLGQGEQYF. The variable domain in full, with the rest retrieved from reference TRBV2 and TRBJ2-7, is EPEVTQTPSHQVTQMGQEVILRCVPISNHLYFYWYRQILGQKVEFLVSFYNNEISEKSEIFDDQFSVERPDGSNFTLKIRSTKLEDSAMYFCASSLGQGEQYFGPGTRLTVT.

V usage is TRBV10-3 and J usage is TRBJ1-3; 7 bases fit TRBD1. Germline-derived CDR1 and CDR2 are ENHRY and SYGVKD. This CDR3 region has 13 residues. The V segment lost 8 bases and the J segment 2 bases; nucleotides outside the gene matches: 3. CDR3 sequence reads: CAILGQAGNTIYF. The CDR3 DNA follows: TGTGCCATCCTCGGACAGGCTGGAAACACCATATATTTT.

V and J are TRBV5-4 and TRBJ1-1; 8 bases agree with TRBD1. The CDR3 is 13 amino acids. Per germline, CDR1 SGHNT and CDR2 YYREEE (reference sequence). Trimming took 4 bases from V and 8 from J; bases not matched to a gene: 7. DNA for the CDR3: TGTGCCAGCAGCCAGACCCGGACAGGGGAAGCTTTCTTT. It encodes CASSQTRTGEAFF.

The chain combines TRBV19 with TRBJ2-1; TRBD1 agrees at 11 bases. The CDR3 covers 15 residues. The germline V gene has CDR1 LNHDA and CDR2 SQIVND (reference sequence). J was trimmed by 0 bases and V by 9 bases; bases with no gene match: 4. The CDR3 here is CASQDRGLSYNEQFF. CDR3 sequence (DNA): TGTGCCAGCCAGGACAGGGGGCTCTCCTACAATGAGCAGTTCTTC.

This clone appeared a single time. The chain employs TRBV19 and TRBJ1-6; TRBD1 might be the D (6 bases). The germline gives CDR1 LNHDA, CDR2 SQIVND (reference sequence). V was pared by 1 base and J by 7 bases, with 11 bases between. The CDR3 sequence is 15 residues long. DNA for the CDR3: TGTGCCAGTAGTATAGCCCAGGGGCGAAATTCACCCCTCCACTTT. It specifies CASSIAQGRNSPLHF.

J is TRBJ1-1 and V is TRBV7-7; D unclear. The germline CDR1 and CDR2 sequences are SSHAT and FNYEAQ (reference sequence). CDR3 length equals 13 residues. Trimming cost V 3 bases and J 1 base, with 6 bases left between them. CDR3 residues: CASSLSQNTEAFF. DNA of the CDR3: TGTGCCAGCAGCTTGTCTCAGAACACTGAAGCTTTCTTT.

This rearrangement joins TRBV2 to TRBJ1-4, with a tentative D call TRBD1 (5 bases). V lost 0 bases to trimming and J lost 8 bases, with 13 bases between them. The length of the CDR3 is 15 residues. Germline V gene data show CDR1 as SNHLY and CDR2 as FYNNEI. CDR3 bases: TGTGCCAGCAGTGAAGCGCTTCGGGGGGAGGAAAAACTGTTTTTT. Residues: CASSEALRGEEKLFF. Full variable domain (rest looked up from reference TRBV2 and TRBJ1-4): EPEVTQTPSHQVTQMGQEVILRCVPISNHLYFYWYRQILGQKVEFLVSFYNNEISEKSEIFDDQFSVERPDGSNFTLKIRSTKLEDSAMYFCASSEALRGEEKLFFGSGTQLSVL.

V usage is TRBV27 and J usage is TRBJ1-5; 7 bases align to TRBD1. V dropped 2 bases and J dropped 6; count of bases not matched to a gene: 10. The CDR3 has 16 residues. Looked up from germline, CDR1 is MNHEY and CDR2 is SMNVEV (reference sequence). In nucleotides, the CDR3 is TGTGCCAGCAGTTTAGAGACAGGGTACCAGGGTCAGCCCCAGCATTTT. Residues: CASSLETGYQGQPQHF.

The V gene is TRBV4-1, the J gene TRBJ2-1; 10 bases are shared with TRBD2. Trimming cost V 4 bases and J 4 bases; bases outside gene matches: 7. The length of the CDR3 is 16 residues. The V gene's germline CDR1 is MGHRA and CDR2 YSYEKL. The CDR3 DNA is TGCGCCAGCAGCCCCCCCCCTAGCGGGGGATACAATGAGCAGTTCTTC. The encoded protein is CASSPPPSGGYNEQFF.

The rearrangement links TRBV11-2 to TRBJ1-5; no reliable D call. With 3 bases removed from V and 3 bases from J, the gap between germline ends came to 6 bases. Germline CDR1 SGHAT, CDR2 FQNNGV. CDR3 length equals 13 residues. CDR3 sequence reads: CASSFLINQPQHF. The CDR3 nucleotides are TGTGCCAGCAGCTTCCTGATCAATCAGCCCCAGCATTTT.

The rearrangement links TRBV4-2 to TRBJ1-5, with D possibly being TRBD1 (5 bases). CDR3 length: 17 amino acids. Germline V gene lookup returns CDR1 LGHNA and CDR2 YNFKEQ. V lost 0 bases, J lost 2 bases, and 14 bases lay in between. The CDR3 loop is CASSQEVVGARNQPQHF. The CDR3 coding sequence is TGTGCCAGCAGCCAAGAGGTGGTAGGGGCCCGCAATCAGCCCCAGCATTTT.

The J gene is TRBJ1-1, the V gene TRBV11-2; 9 bases line up with TRBD1. The CDR3 is 16 amino acids. V lost 5 bases, J lost 4 bases, and 11 bases stayed unmatched. Germline V lookup: CDR1 SGHAT, CDR2 FQNNGV. This chain's CDR3 is CASSRTGVATGTEAFF. The DNA for the CDR3 is TGTGCCAGCAGCCGGACAGGGGTCGCGACGGGCACTGAAGCTTTCTTT.

The chain combines TRBV19 with TRBJ1-1; D is possibly TRBD1 (6 bases). Trimming took off 7 bases at V and 1 base at J, with 13 bases between the two ends. Germline lookup yields CDR1 LNHDA and CDR2 SQIVND (reference sequence). This CDR3 region has 14 residues. DNA for the CDR3: TGTGCCAGTACCAGGGGAAGGGGGAACACTGAAGCTTTCTTT. It yields the protein CASTRGRGNTEAFF.

The chain carries TRBV12-1 and TRBJ1-1. TRBV12-1 is recorded as a pseudogene. This CDR3 is built from 15 residues. CDR3 DNA: TGTGCCAGCAGCCCGGTCGGGACCCTGAACACTGAAGCTTTCTTT. It specifies CASSPVGTLNTEAFF.